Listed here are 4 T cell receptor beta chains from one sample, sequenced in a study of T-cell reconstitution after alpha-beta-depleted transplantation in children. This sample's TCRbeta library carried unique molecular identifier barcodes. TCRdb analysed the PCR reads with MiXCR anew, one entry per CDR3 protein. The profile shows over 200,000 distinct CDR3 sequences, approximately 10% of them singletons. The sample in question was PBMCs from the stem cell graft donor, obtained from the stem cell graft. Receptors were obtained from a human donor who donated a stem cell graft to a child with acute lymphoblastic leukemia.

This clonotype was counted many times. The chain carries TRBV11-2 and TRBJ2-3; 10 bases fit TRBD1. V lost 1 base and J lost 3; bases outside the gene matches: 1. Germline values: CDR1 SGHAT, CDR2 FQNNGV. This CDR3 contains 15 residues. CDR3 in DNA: TGTGCCAGCAGCTTAGGACAGGGGGCTACAGATACGCAGTATTTT. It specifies CASSLGQGATDTQYF.

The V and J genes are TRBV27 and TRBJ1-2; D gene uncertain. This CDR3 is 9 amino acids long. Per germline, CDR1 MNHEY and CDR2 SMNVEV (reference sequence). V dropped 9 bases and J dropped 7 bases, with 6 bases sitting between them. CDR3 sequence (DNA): TGTGCCAGGAAAGGTGGCTACACCTTC. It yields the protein CARKGGYTF.

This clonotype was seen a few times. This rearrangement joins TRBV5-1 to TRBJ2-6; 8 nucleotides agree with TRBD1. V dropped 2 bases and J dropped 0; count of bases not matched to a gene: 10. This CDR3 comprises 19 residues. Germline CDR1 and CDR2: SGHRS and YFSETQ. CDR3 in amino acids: CASSFRSGQESSGANVLTF. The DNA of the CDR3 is TGCGCCAGCAGCTTCCGTTCGGGACAGGAAAGCTCTGGGGCCAACGTCCTGACTTTC. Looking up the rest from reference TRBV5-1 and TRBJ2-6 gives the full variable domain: KAGVTQTPRYLIKTRGQQVTLSCSPISGHRSVSWYQQTPGQGLQFLFEYFSETQRNKGNFPGRFSGRQFSNSRSEMNVSTLELGDSALYLCASSFRSGQESSGANVLTFGAGSRLTVL.

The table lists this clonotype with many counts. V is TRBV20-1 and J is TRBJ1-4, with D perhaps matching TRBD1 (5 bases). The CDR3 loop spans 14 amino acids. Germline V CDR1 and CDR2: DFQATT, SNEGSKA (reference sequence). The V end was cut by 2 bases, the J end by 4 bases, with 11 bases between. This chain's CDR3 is CSARQTEGNEKLFF. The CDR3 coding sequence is TGCAGTGCTAGACAGACAGAGGGTAATGAAAAACTGTTTTTT.